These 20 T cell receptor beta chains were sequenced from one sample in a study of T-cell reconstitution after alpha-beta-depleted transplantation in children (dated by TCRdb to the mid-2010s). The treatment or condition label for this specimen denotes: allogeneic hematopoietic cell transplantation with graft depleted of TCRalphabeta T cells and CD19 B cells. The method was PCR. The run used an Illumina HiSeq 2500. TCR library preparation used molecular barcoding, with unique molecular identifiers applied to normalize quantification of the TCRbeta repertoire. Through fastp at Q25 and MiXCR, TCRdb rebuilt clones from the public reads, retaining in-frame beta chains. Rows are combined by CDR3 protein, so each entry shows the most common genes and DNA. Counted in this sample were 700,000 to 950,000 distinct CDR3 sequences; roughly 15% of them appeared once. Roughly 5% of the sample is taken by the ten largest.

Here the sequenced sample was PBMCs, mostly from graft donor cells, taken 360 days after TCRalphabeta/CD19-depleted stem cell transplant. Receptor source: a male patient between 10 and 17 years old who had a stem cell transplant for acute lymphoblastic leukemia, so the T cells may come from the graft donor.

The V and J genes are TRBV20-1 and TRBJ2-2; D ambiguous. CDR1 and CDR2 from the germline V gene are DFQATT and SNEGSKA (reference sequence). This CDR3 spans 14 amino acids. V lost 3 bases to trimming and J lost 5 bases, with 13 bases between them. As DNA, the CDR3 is TGCAGTGCTAGCAGTTGGGTCGGGACCGGGGAGCTGTTTTTT. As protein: CSASSWVGTGELFF.

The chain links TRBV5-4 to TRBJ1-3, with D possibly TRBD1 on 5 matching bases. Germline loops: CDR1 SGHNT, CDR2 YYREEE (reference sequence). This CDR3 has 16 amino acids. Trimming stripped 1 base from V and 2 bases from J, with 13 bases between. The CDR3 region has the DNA TGTGCCAGCAGCTTGTACACGGGGGGTACTGGAAACACCATATATTTT. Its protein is CASSLYTGGTGNTIYF.

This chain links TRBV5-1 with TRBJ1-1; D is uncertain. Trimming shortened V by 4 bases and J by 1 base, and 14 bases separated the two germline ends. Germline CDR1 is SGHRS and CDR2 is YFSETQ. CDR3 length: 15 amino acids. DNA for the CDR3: TGCGCCAGCAGCCCCACCTTCGGACCGAACACTGAAGCTTTCTTT. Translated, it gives CASSPTFGPNTEAFF.

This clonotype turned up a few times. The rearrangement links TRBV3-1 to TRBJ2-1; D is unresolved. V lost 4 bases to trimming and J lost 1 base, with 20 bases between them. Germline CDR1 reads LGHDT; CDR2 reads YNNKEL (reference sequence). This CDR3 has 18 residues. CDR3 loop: CASSPTPLGPPSYNEQFF. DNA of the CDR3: TGTGCCAGCAGCCCGACGCCTCTCGGGCCCCCTTCCTACAATGAGCAGTTCTTC.

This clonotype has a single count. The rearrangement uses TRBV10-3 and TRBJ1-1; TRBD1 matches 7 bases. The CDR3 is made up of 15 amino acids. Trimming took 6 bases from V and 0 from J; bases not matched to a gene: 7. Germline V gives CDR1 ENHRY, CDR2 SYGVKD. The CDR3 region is CAISHRGSMNTEAFF. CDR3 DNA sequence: TGTGCCATCAGCCACAGGGGATCCATGAACACTGAAGCTTTCTTT.

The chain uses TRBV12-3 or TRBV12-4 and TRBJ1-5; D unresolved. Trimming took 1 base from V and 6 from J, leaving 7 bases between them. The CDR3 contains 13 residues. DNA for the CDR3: TGTGCCAGCAGTTTAGTGGGTATTCAGCCCCAGCATTTT. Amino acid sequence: CASSLVGIQPQHF.

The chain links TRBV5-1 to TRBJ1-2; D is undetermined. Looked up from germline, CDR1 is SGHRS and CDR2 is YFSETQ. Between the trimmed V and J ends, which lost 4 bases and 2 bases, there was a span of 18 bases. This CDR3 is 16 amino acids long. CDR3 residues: CASSQDTTELNYGYTF. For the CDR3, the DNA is TGCGCCAGCAGCCAGGATACCACGGAGTTGAACTATGGCTACACCTTC.

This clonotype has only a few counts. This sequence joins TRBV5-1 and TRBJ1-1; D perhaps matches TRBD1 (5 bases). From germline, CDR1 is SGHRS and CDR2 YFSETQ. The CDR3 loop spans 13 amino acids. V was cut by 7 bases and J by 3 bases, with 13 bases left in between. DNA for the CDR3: TGCGCCAGCCGAAGAACAGGAGACACTGAAGCTTTCTTT. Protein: CASRRTGDTEAFF.

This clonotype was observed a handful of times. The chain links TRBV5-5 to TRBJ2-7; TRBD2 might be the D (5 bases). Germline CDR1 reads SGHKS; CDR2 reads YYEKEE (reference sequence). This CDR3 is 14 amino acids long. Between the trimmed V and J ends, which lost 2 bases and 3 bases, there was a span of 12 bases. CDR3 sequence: CASSFYTTNYEQYF. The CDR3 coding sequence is TGTGCCAGCAGCTTCTACACGACTAACTACGAGCAGTACTTC. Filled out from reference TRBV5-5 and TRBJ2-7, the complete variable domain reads DAGVTQSPTHLIKTRGQQVTLRCSPISGHKSVSWYQQVLGQGPQFIFQYYEKEERGRGNFPDRFSARQFPNYSSELNVNALLLGDSALYLCASSFYTTNYEQYFGPGTRLTVT.

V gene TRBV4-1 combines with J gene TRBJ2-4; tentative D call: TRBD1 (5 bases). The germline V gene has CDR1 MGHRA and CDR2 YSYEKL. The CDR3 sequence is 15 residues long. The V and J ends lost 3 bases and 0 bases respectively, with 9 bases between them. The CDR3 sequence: CASSQRQLAKNIQYF. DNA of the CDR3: TGCGCCAGCAGCCAGCGACAGTTAGCCAAAAACATTCAGTACTTC.

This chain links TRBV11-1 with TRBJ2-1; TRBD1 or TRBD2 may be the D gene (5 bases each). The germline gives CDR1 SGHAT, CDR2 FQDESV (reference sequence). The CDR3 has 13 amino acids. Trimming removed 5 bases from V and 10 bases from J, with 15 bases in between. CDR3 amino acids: CASSRRDGTEQFF. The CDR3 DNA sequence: TGTGCCAGCAGCCGCCGCGACGGGACGGAGCAGTTCTTC.

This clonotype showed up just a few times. The DNA for the CDR3 is TGTGCCAGCAGTTCATCTCGACAGGCTGATGAGCAGTTCTTC. It yields the protein CASSSSRQADEQFF. The V and J genes are TRBV12-3 or TRBV12-4 and TRBJ2-1, with a possible D match to TRBD1 (6 bases). The CDR3 totals 14 residues. V dropped 4 bases and J dropped 8 bases, with 15 bases sitting between them.

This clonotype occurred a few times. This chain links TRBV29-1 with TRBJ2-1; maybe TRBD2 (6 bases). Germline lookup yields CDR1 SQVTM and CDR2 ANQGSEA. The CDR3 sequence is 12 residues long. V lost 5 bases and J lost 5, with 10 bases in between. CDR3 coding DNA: TGCAGCGTTTACGGACTAAACAATGAGCAGTTCTTC. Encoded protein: CSVYGLNNEQFF.

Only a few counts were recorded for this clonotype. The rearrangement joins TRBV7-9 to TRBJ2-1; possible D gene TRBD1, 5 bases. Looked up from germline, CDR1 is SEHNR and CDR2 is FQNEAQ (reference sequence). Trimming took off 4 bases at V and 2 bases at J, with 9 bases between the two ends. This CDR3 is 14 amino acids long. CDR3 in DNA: TGTGCCAGCAGCTCGACAGAGGCCTACAATGAGCAGTTCTTC. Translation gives CASSSTEAYNEQFF.

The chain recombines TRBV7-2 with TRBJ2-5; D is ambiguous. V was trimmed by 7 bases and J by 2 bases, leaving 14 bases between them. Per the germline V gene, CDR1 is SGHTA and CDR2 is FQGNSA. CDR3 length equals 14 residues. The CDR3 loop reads CASNTQRTQETQYF. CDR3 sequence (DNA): TGTGCCAGCAACACCCAACGTACACAAGAGACCCAGTACTTC.

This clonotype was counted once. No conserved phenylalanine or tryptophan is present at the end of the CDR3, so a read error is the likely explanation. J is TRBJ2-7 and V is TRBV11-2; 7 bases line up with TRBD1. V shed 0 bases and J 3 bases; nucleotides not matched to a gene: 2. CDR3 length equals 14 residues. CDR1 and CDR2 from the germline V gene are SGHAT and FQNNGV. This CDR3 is CASSLDRQGYEQYI. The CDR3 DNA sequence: TGTGCCAGCAGCTTAGACAGACAGGGCTACGAGCAGTACATC.

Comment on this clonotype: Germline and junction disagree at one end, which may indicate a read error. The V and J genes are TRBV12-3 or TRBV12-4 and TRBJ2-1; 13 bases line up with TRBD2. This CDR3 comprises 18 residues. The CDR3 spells CTSCLTRTSGSSYNEQFF. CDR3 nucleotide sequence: TGTACCAGCTGTTTAACTAGGACTAGCGGGAGCTCCTACAATGAGCAGTTCTTC.

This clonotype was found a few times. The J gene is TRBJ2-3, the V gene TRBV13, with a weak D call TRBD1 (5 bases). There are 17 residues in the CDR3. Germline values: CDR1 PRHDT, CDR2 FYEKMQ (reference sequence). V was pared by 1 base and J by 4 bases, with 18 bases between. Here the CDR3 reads CASSLEGVDQGADTQYF. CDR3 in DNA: TGTGCCAGCAGCTTAGAGGGCGTCGACCAGGGTGCAGATACGCAGTATTTT.

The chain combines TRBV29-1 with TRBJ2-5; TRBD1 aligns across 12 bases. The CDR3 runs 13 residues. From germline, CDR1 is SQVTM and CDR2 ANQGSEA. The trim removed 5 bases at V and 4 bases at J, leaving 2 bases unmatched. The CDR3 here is CSVRDRGLETQYF. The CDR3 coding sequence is TGCAGCGTTCGGGACAGGGGGCTAGAGACCCAGTACTTC.

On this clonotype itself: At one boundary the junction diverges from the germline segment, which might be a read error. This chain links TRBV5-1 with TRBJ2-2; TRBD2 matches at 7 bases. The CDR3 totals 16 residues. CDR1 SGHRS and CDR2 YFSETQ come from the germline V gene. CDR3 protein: CAGSLEVAGNTGELFF. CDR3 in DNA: TGCGCCGGCAGCTTGGAGGTAGCGGGGAACACCGGGGAGCTGTTTTTT.